This TCR beta chain emerged from a study of blood T cell repertoires in COVID-19. Overall study: From the United States, Italy and Spain came samples of acute and convalescent COVID-19. Sources were T cells, B-cell-depleted T cells, or PBMCs; the material itself was cDNA or gDNA.

This clone has only one observation. The germline CDR1 and CDR2 sequences are SGHRS and YFSETQ. V was clipped by 1 base and J by 5 bases; unmatched bases: 8. There are 15 residues in the CDR3. Source study methods: How many nucleated cells were present was estimated from reference gene primer amplification. The method was immunoSEQ multiplex PCR; TCRdb's version includes in-frame clones alone and lacks a portion of them. The V and J calls and the clone size are those of that table, but D and trimming were determined from the DNA. The sample lists nearly 50,000 clones; roughly 83% were seen once. The material sequenced was peripheral blood. The chain carries TRBV5-1 and TRBJ1-1; the match to TRBD1 covers 7 bases. This receptor was obtained from a woman aged 60-75 years with acute or convalescent COVID-19. In DNA form, the CDR3 reads TGCGCCAGCAGCTTGAACAGCGTGGACAGGACTGAAGCTTTCTTT. Its protein product is CASSLNSVDRTEAFF. Together with reference TRBV5-1 and TRBJ1-1, the CDR3 gives the full variable domain: KAGVTQTPRYLIKTRGQQVTLSCSPISGHRSVSWYQQTPGQGLQFLFEYFSETQRNKGNFPGRFSGRQFSNSRSEMNVSTLELGDSALYLCASSLNSVDRTEAFFGQGTRLTVV.